A selection of T cell receptor beta chains follows, all from one sample in a study of blood T cell repertoires in COVID-19. Libraries were prepared by immunoSEQ multiplex PCR; TCRdb keeps only in-frame clonotypes and omits some of them. The sample yields approximately 260,000 clones, about 88% seen once. Sample: peripheral blood. The receptors stem from a woman between 40 and 50 years old who had recovered from COVID-19. Each CDR3 is given with its conserved first and last residue. A D gene is named only where the DNA matches it firmly. Clone size is shown for a subset of rows, as once, few, many or a class of expanded clone.

CDR3nt: TGTGCCAGCAGCCGAAGGACTGAGTACAATGAGCAGTTCTTC
CDR3aa: CASSRRTEYNEQFF
len: 14
abundance: -
d_gene: -
v_gene: TRBV7-8
j_gene: TRBJ2-1

CDR3nt: TGTGCCAGCAGCCGGGGACAAGATAGCAATCAGCCCCAGCATTTT
CDR3aa: CASSRGQDSNQPQHF
len: 15
abundance: -
d_gene: -
v_gene: TRBV5-6
j_gene: TRBJ1-5

CDR3nt: TGTGCCGGAGAGCGGGTCCAACCACTCAAAGCAACTAATGAAAAACTGTTTTTT
CDR3aa: CAGERVQPLKATNEKLFF
len: 18
abundance: -
d_gene: -
v_gene: TRBV7-9
j_gene: TRBJ1-4

CDR3nt: TGTGCCAGCAGTTTAGGAGGGAACACTGAAGCTTTCTTT
CDR3aa: CASSLGGNTEAFF
len: 13
abundance: once
d_gene: -
v_gene: TRBV12-3/TRBV12-4
j_gene: TRBJ1-1

CDR3nt: TGTGCCAGCAGCCACACCCCAGTACATATACACCAAGAGACCCAGTACTTC
CDR3aa: CASSHTPVHIHQETQYF
len: 17
abundance: once
d_gene: -
v_gene: TRBV14
j_gene: TRBJ2-5

CDR3nt: TGTGCCAGCTCATCAACCGGGAGATCCATCTACGAGCAGTACTTC
CDR3aa: CASSSTGRSIYEQYF
len: 15
abundance: -
d_gene: -
v_gene: TRBV6-5
j_gene: TRBJ2-7

CDR3nt: TGTGCCAGCAGTTTAGACTCGGGGGGGCCTGAGCAGTACTTC
CDR3aa: CASSLDSGGPEQYF
len: 14
abundance: -
d_gene: TRBD2
v_gene: TRBV6-5
j_gene: TRBJ2-7

CDR3nt: TGTGCCAGCGCGACTAGCGGTTCCGCAGATACGCAGTATTTT
CDR3aa: CASATSGSADTQYF
len: 14
abundance: -
d_gene: TRBD2
v_gene: TRBV6-5
j_gene: TRBJ2-3

CDR3nt: TGCGCCAGCATGAGCAACGTCCGCAATGAGCAGTTCTTC
CDR3aa: CASMSNVRNEQFF
len: 13
abundance: once
d_gene: -
v_gene: TRBV4-1
j_gene: TRBJ2-1

CDR3nt: TGCGCCAGCAGGCAAACAGGGGAGGACAATCAGCCCCAGCATTTT
CDR3aa: CASRQTGEDNQPQHF
len: 15
abundance: -
d_gene: TRBD1
v_gene: TRBV4-1
j_gene: TRBJ1-5

CDR3nt: TGTGCCAGCAGCGTTTTTGACAGGTCTACCGAGCAGTACTTC
CDR3aa: CASSVFDRSTEQYF
len: 14
abundance: -
d_gene: -
v_gene: TRBV9
j_gene: TRBJ2-7

CDR3nt: TGTGCCAGTAGTACGCAGACAGGGTGGGACGGGGAGCTGTTTTTT
CDR3aa: CASSTQTGWDGELFF
len: 15
abundance: -
d_gene: TRBD1
v_gene: TRBV19
j_gene: TRBJ2-2

CDR3nt: TGTGCCAGCAGCGTGGGCCGCACAGATACGCAGTATTTT
CDR3aa: CASSVGRTDTQYF
len: 13
abundance: -
d_gene: -
v_gene: TRBV2
j_gene: TRBJ2-3

CDR3nt: TGTGCCAGCAGCTTATGGGACAGGCACTATCAGCCCCAGCATTTT
CDR3aa: CASSLWDRHYQPQHF
len: 15
abundance: once
d_gene: TRBD1
v_gene: TRBV7-6
j_gene: TRBJ1-5

CDR3nt: TGTGCCAGCAGCTTAGGTCCGGGACAGGGGGCCGACTATGGCTACACCTTC
CDR3aa: CASSLGPGQGADYGYTF
len: 17
abundance: -
d_gene: TRBD1
v_gene: TRBV7-9
j_gene: TRBJ1-2

CDR3nt: TGTGCCAGCAGTTTATTCAGGGTGCCCGGGGAGCTGTTTTTT
CDR3aa: CASSLFRVPGELFF
len: 14
abundance: -
d_gene: -
v_gene: TRBV27
j_gene: TRBJ2-2

CDR3nt: TGTGCCAGCAAAGCAACGTCAGATACGCAGTATTTT
CDR3aa: CASKATSDTQYF
len: 12
abundance: -
d_gene: -
v_gene: TRBV6-5
j_gene: TRBJ2-3

CDR3nt: TGTGCCAGCAGTGCGACAGGGTCCTCTAGACCCCTCCACTTT
CDR3aa: CASSATGSSRPLHF
len: 14
abundance: -
d_gene: TRBD1
v_gene: TRBV2
j_gene: TRBJ1-6

CDR3nt: TGTGCCAGCAGCCAACAGGCTATGAATGAAAAACTGTTTTTT
CDR3aa: CASSQQAMNEKLFF
len: 14
abundance: -
d_gene: -
v_gene: TRBV3-1/TRBV3-2
j_gene: TRBJ1-4

CDR3nt: TGTGCCAGCATGATGGACAGGGATAGCGAAAAACTGTTTTTT
CDR3aa: CASMMDRDSEKLFF
len: 14
abundance: -
d_gene: TRBD1
v_gene: TRBV6-4
j_gene: TRBJ1-4

CDR3nt: TGCAGTGCTAGTGAACCTTCAGGACTAGCGGTTTATGAGCAGTTCTTC
CDR3aa: CSASEPSGLAVYEQFF
len: 16
abundance: once
d_gene: TRBD2
v_gene: TRBV20-1
j_gene: TRBJ2-1

CDR3nt: TGTGCCAGCAGCACCCAGGGAAGCACTGAAGCTTTCTTT
CDR3aa: CASSTQGSTEAFF
len: 13
abundance: -
d_gene: -
v_gene: TRBV7-3
j_gene: TRBJ1-1

CDR3nt: TGTGCCAGCAGCTCAGACATTAGCTCCTACGAGCAGTACTTC
CDR3aa: CASSSDISSYEQYF
len: 14
abundance: -
d_gene: -
v_gene: TRBV7-2
j_gene: TRBJ2-7

CDR3nt: TGCGCCAGCAGCCAGGGGATGCCGGGACAGGGGTTCACTCGGGACGAGCAGTACTTC
CDR3aa: CASSQGMPGQGFTRDEQYF
len: 19
abundance: -
d_gene: TRBD1
v_gene: TRBV4-1
j_gene: TRBJ2-7